Each of the 23 T cell receptor beta chains below was sequenced from the same sample in a study of blood T cell repertoires in COVID-19 (dated by TCRdb to 2020 to 2021). The library was produced with the immunoSEQ multiplex PCR assay. TCRdb stores this immuneACCESS table with in-frame sequences only. Part of the clones is absent; in the studies checked, under half of the shortfall reflects unresolved V genes, and no reason is known for the rest. Within this sample are some 22,000 clones, with around 83% of them counted one time only. Around 50% of the sample is taken by the ten largest. The sample consisted of peripheral blood. These TCRs come from a man aged 65 to 85 with acute or convalescent COVID-19.

The sample holds a few counts of this clone. The chain uses TRBV2 and TRBJ1-2, with 9 bases fitting TRBD1. The CDR3 is made up of 14 amino acids. J was trimmed by 0 bases and V by 6 bases; bases with no gene match: 2. CDR1 is SNHLY and CDR2 is FYNNEI in the germline V gene. In DNA form, the CDR3 reads TGTGCCAGCAGGACAGGGGGAACTAACTATGGCTACACCTTC. Translated: CASRTGGTNYGYTF.

V is TRBV28 and J is TRBJ2-1; 7 positions match TRBD2. With 7 bases clipped from V and 2 bases from J, the junction kept 8 bases outside the gene matches. Germline V gene data show CDR1 as MDHEN and CDR2 as SYDVKM. The CDR3 is made up of 15 amino acids. The chain's CDR3 is CASNSGGRAYNEQFF. CDR3 bases: TGTGCCAGCAACTCTGGGGGGAGGGCCTACAATGAGCAGTTCTTC.

The CDR3 spells CASSRSGGAVGELFF. CDR3 in DNA: TGTGCCAGCAGCCGTAGCGGGGGGGCCGTCGGGGAGCTGTTTTTT. The J gene is TRBJ2-2, the V gene TRBV11-2; TRBD2 matches 11 bases. Germline CDR1 reads SGHAT; CDR2 reads FQNNGV. The ends lost 5 bases at V and 7 bases at J; junction bases unmatched: 6. The CDR3 spans 15 residues.

The chain recombines TRBV4-2 with TRBJ2-1, with 10 positions matching TRBD2. J gave up 2 bases and V 0 bases, and 13 bases lay outside the gene matches. CDR3 size: 20 residues. The germline gives CDR1 LGHNA, CDR2 YNFKEQ. For the CDR3, the DNA is TGTGCCAGCAGCCAAGATCTTAGGCTAGCGGGGGCATCTACCTACAATGAGCAGTTCTTC. Protein sequence: CASSQDLRLAGASTYNEQFF.

This chain links TRBV6-5 with TRBJ1-2; D is undetermined. The CDR3 length is 14 residues. Germline CDR1 reads MNHEY; CDR2 reads SVGAGI. Trimming stripped 4 bases from V and 0 bases from J, with 9 bases between. The CDR3 nucleotides read TGTGCCAGCAGTTCCCTATCTCCTAACTATGGCTACACCTTC. Protein: CASSSLSPNYGYTF.

The chain couples TRBV3-1 (or the pseudogene TRBV3-2) to TRBJ1-2; D unresolved. There are 14 residues in the CDR3. Trimming shortened V by 7 bases and J by 7 bases, and 19 bases separated the two germline ends. In germline, CDR1 is LGHDT, CDR2 YNNKEL (reference sequence). CDR3 region: CASTSREIRSGYTF. As DNA, the CDR3 is TGTGCCAGCACCTCAAGGGAGATTCGTTCTGGCTACACCTTC.

The chain links TRBV30 to TRBJ1-5; TRBD1 might be the D (6 bases). The germline V and J ends were trimmed by 7 bases and 7 bases, with 14 bases remaining between them. Germline lookup yields CDR1 GTSNPN and CDR2 SVGIG (reference sequence). The CDR3 has 12 amino acids. CDR3 DNA sequence: TGTGCCTCACAGGGAGAGAAACAGCCCCAGCATTTT. This translates into CASQGEKQPQHF.

This clone occurred a few times. This rearrangement joins TRBV11-3 to TRBJ1-1; D gene uncertain. This CDR3 is built from 14 residues. Trimming pared 5 bases from V and 1 base from J, leaving 11 bases between. The V gene's germline CDR1 is SGHNT and CDR2 YENEEA. This CDR3 reads CASSLRGSNTEAFF. CDR3 DNA: TGTGCCAGCAGCCTCCGCGGGTCGAACACTGAAGCTTTCTTT.

This rearrangement joins TRBV6-9 to TRBJ2-2; D gene uncertain. CDR1 is MNHGY and CDR2 is SVAAGI in the germline V gene. The CDR3 extends over 12 amino acids. V was shortened by 3 bases and J by 7 bases, with 6 bases between the two germline ends. CDR3 DNA sequence: TGTGCCAGCAGTTACGAACTCGGGGAGCTGTTTTTT. Residues: CASSYELGELFF.

This clone was seen a single time. This chain connects TRBV6-2 or TRBV6-3 to TRBJ2-5; D perhaps matches TRBD1 (5 bases). V was trimmed by 0 bases and J by 5 bases, leaving 13 bases between them. The CDR3 runs 15 residues. Germline lookup yields CDR1 MNHEY and CDR2 SVGEGT. The CDR3 coding sequence is TGTGCCAGCAGTTACTCGAATTCAGGGCTGGAGACCCAGTACTTC. Translation gives CASSYSNSGLETQYF.

The chain carries TRBV18 and TRBJ1-2; D is unresolved. The V gene's germline CDR1 is KGHSH and CDR2 LQKENI. CDR3 length: 13 amino acids. The V end lost 3 bases, the J end lost 8 bases, and 13 bases lay between the germline ends. The CDR3 protein is CASSPPRGQGYTF. In nucleotides, the CDR3 is TGTGCCAGCTCACCCCCACGCGGGCAGGGCTACACCTTC.

The rearrangement links TRBV4-1 to TRBJ2-5; 10 nucleotides line up with TRBD2. Germline CDR1 is MGHRA and CDR2 is YSYEKL. The CDR3 covers 14 residues. V dropped 4 bases and J dropped 6; count of bases not matched to a gene: 5. The CDR3 DNA sequence: TGCGCCAGCAGCCCGGGACTAGCGTTAAAGACCCAGTACTTC. Its translation: CASSPGLALKTQYF.

The rearrangement uses TRBV6-5 and TRBJ1-2, with 12 nucleotides matching TRBD1. The CDR3 has 15 amino acids. The ends lost 7 bases at V and 7 bases at J; junction bases unmatched: 10. Per the germline V gene, CDR1 is MNHEY and CDR2 is SVGAGI. The CDR3, as DNA: TGTGCCAGCACTTTCCGGGACAGGGGGCGTGGTGGCTACACCTTC. Amino acids: CASTFRDRGRGGYTF.

The chain couples TRBV3-1 (or the pseudogene TRBV3-2) to TRBJ1-1; the match to TRBD1 covers 9 bases. Trimming removed 4 bases from V and 0 bases from J; junction bases left unmatched: 6. The CDR3 totals 16 residues. Germline V CDR1 and CDR2: LGHDT, YNNKEL (reference sequence). The CDR3 region has the DNA TGTGCCAGCAGCCCCGAGGACAGGGGATTGAACACTGAAGCTTTCTTT. This sequence encodes CASSPEDRGLNTEAFF.

The gene calls are TRBV11-1 and TRBJ2-1; maybe TRBD2 (6 bases). V lost 5 bases and J lost 2, with 13 bases in between. The CDR3 length is 15 residues. The germline V gene has CDR1 SGHAT and CDR2 FQDESV (reference sequence). The CDR3 loop reads CASSARLDTYNEQFF. The CDR3 DNA sequence: TGTGCCAGCAGCGCCCGACTAGATACCTACAATGAGCAGTTCTTC.

A single count supports this clone. The chain recombines TRBV12-3 or TRBV12-4 with TRBJ1-2; D not certain. V was clipped by 4 bases and J by 4 bases, with 10 bases between them. The CDR3 has 13 residues. Here the CDR3 reads CASSYPGVYGYTF. The CDR3, as DNA: TGTGCCAGCAGTTACCCCGGGGTCTATGGCTACACCTTC.

The J gene is TRBJ2-4, the V gene TRBV5-4; a possible D gene is TRBD1 (5 bases). The CDR3 has 17 amino acids. Trimming took off 2 bases at V and 0 bases at J, with 15 bases between the two ends. Per the germline V gene, CDR1 is SGHNT and CDR2 is YYREEE (reference sequence). The CDR3 spells CASSFVAGRIAKNIQYF. The CDR3 DNA sequence: TGTGCCAGCAGCTTTGTTGCAGGGCGAATAGCCAAAAACATTCAGTACTTC.

This rearrangement joins TRBV30 to TRBJ1-2; D is possibly TRBD1 (6 bases). This CDR3 is built from 10 residues. Deletions cut 5 bases from V and 7 bases from J, with 8 bases between. The germline V gene encodes CDR1 GTSNPN and CDR2 SVGIG (reference sequence). The CDR3 DNA reads TGTGCCTGGCAGGGGAGTGGCTACACCTTC. Amino acid sequence: CAWQGSGYTF.

In this sample, this clone turned up a few times. V is TRBV24-1 and J is TRBJ1-5, with D perhaps TRBD1 (5 bases). The CDR3 has 14 amino acids. The V and J ends lost 4 bases and 3 bases respectively, with 9 bases between them. Germline lookup yields CDR1 KGHDR and CDR2 SFDVKD. CDR3 nucleotides: TGTGCCACCAGTGAACCGGGACTCAATCAGCCCCAGCATTTT. Its protein product is CATSEPGLNQPQHF.

The chain carries TRBV5-6 and TRBJ1-2, with D hard to call. The germline CDR1 and CDR2 sequences are SGHDT and YYEEEE. Trimming shortened V by 1 base and J by 6 bases, and 16 bases separated the two germline ends. CDR3 length: 15 residues. The CDR3 here is CASSLFIRTAHGYTF. CDR3 in DNA: TGTGCCAGCAGCTTGTTCATACGCACAGCACATGGCTACACCTTC.

The rearrangement links TRBV9 to TRBJ2-2; TRBD1 matches at 7 bases. Germline CDR1 reads SGDLS; CDR2 reads YYNGEE. Trimming cost V 4 bases and J 3 bases; bases outside gene matches: 6. The CDR3 has 15 amino acids. The CDR3 reads CASSPPQGYTGELFF. The CDR3, as DNA: TGTGCCAGCAGCCCCCCACAGGGGTACACCGGGGAGCTGTTTTTT.

This clone turned up a few times. The chain recombines TRBV3-1 (or the pseudogene TRBV3-2) with TRBJ2-5; 8 nucleotides align to TRBD2. Losses at the gene ends were 3 bases for V and 1 base for J; bases not matched to a gene: 4. Germline V gene data show CDR1 as LGHDT and CDR2 as YNNKEL (reference sequence). The CDR3 covers 15 residues. The CDR3 here is CASSQPGGGQETQYF. The DNA for the CDR3 is TGTGCCAGCAGCCAGCCGGGGGGGGGCCAAGAGACCCAGTACTTC.

The rearrangement links TRBV6-5 to TRBJ2-3; possibly TRBD2 for D (6 bases). This CDR3 region has 14 residues. In germline, CDR1 is MNHEY, CDR2 SVGAGI. V lost 6 bases and J 3 bases, leaving 13 bases between the germline ends. The CDR3 nucleotides are TGTGCCAGCAGATGGAGGGGAACGACAGATACGCAGTATTTT. It codes for CASRWRGTTDTQYF.